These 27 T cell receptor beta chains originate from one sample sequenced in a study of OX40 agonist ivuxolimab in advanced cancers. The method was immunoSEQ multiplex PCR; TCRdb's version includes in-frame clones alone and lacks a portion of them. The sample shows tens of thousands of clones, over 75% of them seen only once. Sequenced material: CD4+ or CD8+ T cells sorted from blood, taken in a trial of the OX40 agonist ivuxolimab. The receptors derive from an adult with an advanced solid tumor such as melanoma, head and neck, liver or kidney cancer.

The CDR3 nucleotides read TGTGCCAGCAGCCCAAGCAGGGATAACTATGGCTACACCTTC. Translating it yields CASSPSRDNYGYTF. V is TRBV6-1 and J is TRBJ1-2, with a possible D match to TRBD1 (5 bases). CDR1 and CDR2 (germline): MNHNS, SASEGT. The V end lost 6 bases, the J end lost 1 base, and 12 bases lay between the germline ends. The CDR3 consists of 14 residues.

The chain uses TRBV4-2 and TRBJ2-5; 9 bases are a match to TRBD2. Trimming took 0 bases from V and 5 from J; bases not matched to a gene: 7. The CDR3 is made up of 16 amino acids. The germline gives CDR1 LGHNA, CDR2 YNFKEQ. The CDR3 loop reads CASSQEGGGARETQYF. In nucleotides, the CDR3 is TGTGCCAGCAGCCAAGAAGGCGGGGGGGCCCGGGAGACCCAGTACTTC.

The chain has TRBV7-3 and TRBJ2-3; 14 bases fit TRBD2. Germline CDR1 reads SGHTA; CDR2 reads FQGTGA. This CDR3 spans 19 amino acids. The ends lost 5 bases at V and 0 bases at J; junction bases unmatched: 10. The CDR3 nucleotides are TGTGCCAGCAGCCTCTACGGACTAGCGGGGGGAACTAGCACAGATACGCAGTATTTT. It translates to CASSLYGLAGGTSTDTQYF.

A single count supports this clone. The CDR3 region has the DNA TGTGCCTGGAAACAGGGTCAGGGGGGCACAGATACGCAGTATTTT. Translation gives CAWKQGQGGTDTQYF. This sequence joins TRBV30 and TRBJ2-3, with 7 bases identical to TRBD1. Trimming took 4 bases from V and 1 from J; bases not matched to a gene: 8. CDR1 and CDR2 (germline): GTSNPN, SVGIG (reference sequence). CDR3 length: 15 amino acids. Drawing the rest from reference TRBV30 and TRBJ2-3, the complete variable domain is SQTIHQWPATLVQPVGSPLSLECTVEGTSNPNLYWYRQAAGRGLQLLFYSVGIGQISSEVPQNLSASRPQDRQFILSSKKLLLSDSGFYLCAWKQGQGGTDTQYFGPGTRLTVL.

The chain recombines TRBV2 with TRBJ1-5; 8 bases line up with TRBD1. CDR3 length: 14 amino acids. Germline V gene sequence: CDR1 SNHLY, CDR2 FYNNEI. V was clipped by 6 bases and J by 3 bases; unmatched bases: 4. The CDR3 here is CASSLGQDNQPQHF. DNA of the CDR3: TGTGCCAGCAGCCTGGGACAGGACAATCAGCCCCAGCATTTT.

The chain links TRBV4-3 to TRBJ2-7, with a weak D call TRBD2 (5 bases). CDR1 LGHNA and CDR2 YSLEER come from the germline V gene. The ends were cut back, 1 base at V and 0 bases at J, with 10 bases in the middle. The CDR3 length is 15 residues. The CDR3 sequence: CASSQGMGSSYEQYF. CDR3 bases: TGCGCCAGCAGCCAAGGGATGGGGAGCTCCTACGAGCAGTACTTC.

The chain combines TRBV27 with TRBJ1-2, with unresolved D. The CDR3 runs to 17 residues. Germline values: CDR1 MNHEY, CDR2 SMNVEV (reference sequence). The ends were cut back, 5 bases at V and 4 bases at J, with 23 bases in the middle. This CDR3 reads CASSPPPSSGSTYGYTF. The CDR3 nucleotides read TGTGCCAGCAGTCCCCCCCCCTCGTCGGGGTCTACCTATGGCTACACCTTC.

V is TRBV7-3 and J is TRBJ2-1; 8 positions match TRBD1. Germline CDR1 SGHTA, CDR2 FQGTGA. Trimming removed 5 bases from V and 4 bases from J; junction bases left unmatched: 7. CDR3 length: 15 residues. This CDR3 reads CASSRGGTGYNEQFF. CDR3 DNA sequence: TGTGCCAGCAGCCGCGGTGGGACAGGATACAATGAGCAGTTCTTC.

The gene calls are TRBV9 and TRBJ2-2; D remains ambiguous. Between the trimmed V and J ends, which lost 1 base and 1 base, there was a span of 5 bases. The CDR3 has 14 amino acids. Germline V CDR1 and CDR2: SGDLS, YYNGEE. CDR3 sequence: CASSVQQNTGELFF. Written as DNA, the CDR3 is TGTGCCAGCAGCGTACAACAGAACACCGGGGAGCTGTTTTTT.

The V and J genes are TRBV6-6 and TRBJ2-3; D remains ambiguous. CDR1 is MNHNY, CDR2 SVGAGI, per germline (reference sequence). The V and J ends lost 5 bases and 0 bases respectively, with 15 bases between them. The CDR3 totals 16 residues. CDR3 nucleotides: TGTGCCAGCAGTCCCCGTTCGGTCGGGAGCACAGATACGCAGTATTTT. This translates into CASSPRSVGSTDTQYF.

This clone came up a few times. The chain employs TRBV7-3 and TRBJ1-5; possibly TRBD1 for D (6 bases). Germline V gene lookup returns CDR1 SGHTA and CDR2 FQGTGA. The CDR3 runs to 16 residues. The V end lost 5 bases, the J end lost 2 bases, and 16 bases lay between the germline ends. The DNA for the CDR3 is TGTGCCAGCAGCCCTAGGACAGACGACTGCAATCAGCCCCAGCATTTT. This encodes CASSPRTDDCNQPQHF. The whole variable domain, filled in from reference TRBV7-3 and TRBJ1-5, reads GAGVSQTPSNKVTEKGKYVELRCDPISGHTALYWYRQSLGQGPEFLIYFQGTGAADDSGLPNDRFFAVRPEGSVSTLKIQRTERGDSAVYLCASSPRTDDCNQPQHFGDGTRLSIL.

Here the CDR3 DNA reads TGTGCCAGCAGCTACTTGACAGGGTTTGAAGCTTTCTTT. As protein: CASSYLTGFEAFF. The chain has TRBV7-2 and TRBJ1-1, with TRBD1 matching 7 bases. CDR1 is SGHTA, CDR2 FQGNSA, per germline. This CDR3 is 13 amino acids long. With 4 bases clipped from V and 7 bases from J, the junction kept 6 bases outside the gene matches. The complete variable domain, with remaining parts taken from reference TRBV7-2 and TRBJ1-1, reads GAGVSQSPSNKVTEKGKDVELRCDPISGHTALYWYRQSLGQGLEFLIYFQGNSAPDKSGLPSDRFSAERTGGSVSTLTIQRTQQEDSAVYLCASSYLTGFEAFFGQGTRLTVV.

This CDR3 is CASSFMPYNEQFF. Written as DNA, the CDR3 is TGTGCCAGCAGTTTTATGCCTTACAATGAGCAGTTCTTC. The genes are TRBV27 and TRBJ2-1; D is unclear. The CDR3 spans 13 residues. The germline CDR1 and CDR2 sequences are MNHEY and SMNVEV (reference sequence). V lost 3 bases and J 4 bases, leaving 7 bases between the germline ends.

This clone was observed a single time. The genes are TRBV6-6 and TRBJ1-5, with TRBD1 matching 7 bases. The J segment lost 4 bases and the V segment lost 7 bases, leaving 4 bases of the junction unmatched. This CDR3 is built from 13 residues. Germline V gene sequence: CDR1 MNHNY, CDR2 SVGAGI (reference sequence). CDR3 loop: CASTDRENQPQHF. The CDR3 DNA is TGTGCCAGCACTGACAGGGAAAATCAGCCCCAGCATTTT.

CDR3 nucleotide sequence: TGCGCCAGCAGCTTGGGAACTTTTGGGGTAGAGACCCAGTACTTC. It codes for CASSLGTFGVETQYF. The chain uses TRBV5-1 and TRBJ2-5; D remains ambiguous. Germline V gene data show CDR1 as SGHRS and CDR2 as YFSETQ. V was clipped by 0 bases and J by 4 bases, with 13 bases between them. The CDR3 has 15 residues.

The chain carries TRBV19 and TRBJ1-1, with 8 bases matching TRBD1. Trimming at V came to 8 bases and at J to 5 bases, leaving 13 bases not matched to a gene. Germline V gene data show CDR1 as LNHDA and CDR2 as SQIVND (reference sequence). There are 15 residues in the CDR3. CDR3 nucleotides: TGTGCCAGTTTTCTGTACGGACAGGGTGGGACTGAAGCTTTCTTT. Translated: CASFLYGQGGTEAFF.

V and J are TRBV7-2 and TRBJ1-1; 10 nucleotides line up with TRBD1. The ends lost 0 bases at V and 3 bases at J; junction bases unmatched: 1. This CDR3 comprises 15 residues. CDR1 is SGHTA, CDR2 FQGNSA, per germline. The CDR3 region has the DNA TGTGCCAGCAGCTTAGCGGGACAGGGGTACACTGAAGCTTTCTTT. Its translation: CASSLAGQGYTEAFF.

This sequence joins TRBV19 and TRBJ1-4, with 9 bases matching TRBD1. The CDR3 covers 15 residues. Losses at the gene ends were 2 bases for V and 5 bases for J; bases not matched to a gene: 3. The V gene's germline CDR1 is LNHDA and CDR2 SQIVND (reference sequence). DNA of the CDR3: TGTGCCAGTAGTATAACCGGGACAGGGAATGAAAAACTGTTTTTT. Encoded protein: CASSITGTGNEKLFF.

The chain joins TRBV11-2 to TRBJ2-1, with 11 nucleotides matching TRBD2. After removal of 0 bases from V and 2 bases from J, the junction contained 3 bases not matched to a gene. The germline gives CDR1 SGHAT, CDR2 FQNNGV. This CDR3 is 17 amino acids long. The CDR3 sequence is CASSLDLGLAAYNEQFF. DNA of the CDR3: TGTGCCAGCAGCTTAGACTTGGGACTAGCGGCCTACAATGAGCAGTTCTTC.

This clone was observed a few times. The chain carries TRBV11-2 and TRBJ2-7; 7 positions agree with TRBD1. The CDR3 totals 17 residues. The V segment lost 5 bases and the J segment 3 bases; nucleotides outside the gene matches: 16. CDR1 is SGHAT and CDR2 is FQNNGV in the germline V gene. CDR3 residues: CASSQLTRDRTYYEQYF. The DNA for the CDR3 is TGTGCCAGCAGCCAACTCACCCGGGACAGAACGTACTACGAGCAGTACTTC.

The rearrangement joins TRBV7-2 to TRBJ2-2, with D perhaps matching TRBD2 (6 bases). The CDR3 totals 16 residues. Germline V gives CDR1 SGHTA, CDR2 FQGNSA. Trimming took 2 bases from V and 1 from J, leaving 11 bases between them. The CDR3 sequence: CASSLPGGKNTGELFF. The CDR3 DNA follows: TGTGCCAGCAGCTTACCCGGGGGAAAGAACACCGGGGAGCTGTTTTTT. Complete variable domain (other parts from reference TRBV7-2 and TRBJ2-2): GAGVSQSPSNKVTEKGKDVELRCDPISGHTALYWYRQSLGQGLEFLIYFQGNSAPDKSGLPSDRFSAERTGGSVSTLTIQRTQQEDSAVYLCASSLPGGKNTGELFFGEGSRLTVL.

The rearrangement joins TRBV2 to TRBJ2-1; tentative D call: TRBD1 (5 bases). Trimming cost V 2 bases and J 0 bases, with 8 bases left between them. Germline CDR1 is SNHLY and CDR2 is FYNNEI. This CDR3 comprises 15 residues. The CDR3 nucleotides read TGTGCCAGCAGTGAAACAGGTAACTCCTACAATGAGCAGTTCTTC. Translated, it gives CASSETGNSYNEQFF.

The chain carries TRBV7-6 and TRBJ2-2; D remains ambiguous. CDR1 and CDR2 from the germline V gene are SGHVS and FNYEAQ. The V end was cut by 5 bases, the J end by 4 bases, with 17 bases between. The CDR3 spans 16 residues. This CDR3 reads CASSPLQRMATGELFF. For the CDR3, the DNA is TGTGCCAGCAGCCCCCTGCAACGGATGGCCACCGGGGAGCTGTTTTTT.

The CDR3 reads CASSQERYEQYF. Here the CDR3 DNA reads TGTGCCAGCTCACAGGAGAGGTACGAGCAGTACTTC. V gene TRBV18 combines with J gene TRBJ2-7; D is uncertain. Germline V CDR1 and CDR2: KGHSH, LQKENI. With 4 bases removed from V and 4 bases from J, the gap between germline ends came to 8 bases. The CDR3 length is 12 residues.

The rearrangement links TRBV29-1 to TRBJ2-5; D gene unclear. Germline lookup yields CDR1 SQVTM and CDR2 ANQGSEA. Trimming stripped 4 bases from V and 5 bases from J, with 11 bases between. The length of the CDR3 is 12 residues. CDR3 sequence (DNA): TGCAGCGTTGTACGAGACTCCGAGACCCAGTACTTC. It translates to CSVVRDSETQYF. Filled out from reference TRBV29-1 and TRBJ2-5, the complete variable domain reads SAVISQKPSRDICQRGTSLTIQCQVDSQVTMMFWYRQQPGQSLTLIATANQGSEATYESGFVIDKFPISRPNLTFSTLTVSNMSPEDSSIYLCSVVRDSETQYFGPGTRLLVL.

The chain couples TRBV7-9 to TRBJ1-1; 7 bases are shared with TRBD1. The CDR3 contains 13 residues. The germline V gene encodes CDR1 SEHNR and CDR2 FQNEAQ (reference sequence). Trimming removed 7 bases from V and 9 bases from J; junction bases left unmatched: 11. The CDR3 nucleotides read TGTGCCAGCATCCTTAGGGACAGCGGAAAAGCTTTCTTT. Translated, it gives CASILRDSGKAFF.

DNA of the CDR3: TGTGCCAGCAGCTTAGACGGGGCTCACGGGGCCAACGTCCTGACTTTC. Its protein product is CASSLDGAHGANVLTF. The J gene is TRBJ2-6, the V gene TRBV7-2; either TRBD1 or TRBD2 may fit D (5 bases each). V lost 1 base to trimming and J lost 4 bases, with 11 bases between them. The germline CDR1 and CDR2 sequences are SGHTA and FQGNSA. The CDR3 length is 16 residues.